The 21 T cell receptor beta chains listed next were all sequenced from one sample in a study of glioma-infiltrating T cells. Using RNA template, CDR3s of TCR alpha and beta were amplified with iRepertoire arm-PCR. TCRdb fed the multiplex PCR reads into MiXCR, producing one record per CDR3 protein. Of 150,000 to 200,000 distinct CDR3 sequences listed, more than 30% were seen once; the top ten hold around 20%. Sequenced input: glioma tissue, nonneoplastic brain tissue, or PBMCs (not recorded which). These receptors came from a human donor with low-grade glioma or glioblastoma, undergoing nonglioma brain surgery, or in good health (not recorded which).

With respect to this clonotype: A junction boundary mismatches the germline segment, possibly from a read error. This sequence joins TRBV27 and TRBJ1-1; D call uncertain. In germline, CDR1 is MNHEY, CDR2 SMNVEV (reference sequence). This CDR3 has 12 amino acids. DNA for the CDR3: TGTGCCAGCGGAGCAGTGCGAACTGAAGCTTTATTT. The encoded protein is CASGAVRTEALF.

Only a few counts were recorded for this clonotype. This sequence joins TRBV28 and TRBJ2-5, with D maybe TRBD1 (5 bases). The germline CDR1 and CDR2 sequences are MDHEN and SYDVKM. The CDR3 extends over 15 amino acids. The ends were cut back, 5 bases at V and 1 base at J, with 14 bases in the middle. The CDR3 spells CASSILQEIQETQYF. CDR3 coding DNA: TGTGCCAGCAGTATTCTACAGGAGATCCAAGAGACCCAGTACTTC.

This clonotype was picked up many times. The genes are TRBV6-1 and TRBJ2-3; a possible D gene is TRBD1 (5 bases). The V and J ends lost 7 bases and 1 base respectively, with 9 bases between them. The CDR3 is made up of 13 amino acids. CDR1 and CDR2 (germline): MNHNS, SASEGT. The CDR3 is CASIPTGTDTQYF. CDR3 DNA sequence: TGTGCCAGCATCCCGACAGGCACAGATACGCAGTATTTT.

This clonotype was seen a handful of times. A much larger clone is a single base away; this may be a read error. The chain joins TRBV10-3 to TRBJ1-2; no definite D call. Germline lookup yields CDR1 ENHRY and CDR2 SYGVKD. Between the trimmed V and J ends, which lost 9 bases and 2 bases, there was a span of 10 bases. This CDR3 contains 12 residues. This CDR3 reads CAIKAGNYGYTF. The CDR3 bases are TGTGCCATAAAGGCAGGCAACTATGGCTACACCTTC.

This clonotype was seen at least ten times. The genes are TRBV2 and TRBJ2-5; 7 bases line up with TRBD2. Looked up from germline, CDR1 is SNHLY and CDR2 is FYNNEI. The CDR3 runs 13 residues. Trimming removed 11 bases from V and 5 bases from J; junction bases left unmatched: 11. CDR3 bases: TGTGCCTTTCGTCGGGAGCGGGACGAGACCCAGTACTTC. Translation: CAFRRERDETQYF.

Concerning this clonotype: This may be a read error: a much more frequent sequence differs by one nucleotide. The V call is TRBV6-2 or TRBV6-3, the J call TRBJ2-7; D tentatively fits TRBD1 or TRBD2 (5 bases each). Per germline, CDR1 MNHEY and CDR2 SVGEGT. V was cut by 11 bases and J by 4 bases, with 21 bases left in between. The CDR3 spans 14 residues. CDR3 in amino acids: CAGKTIGGTYEQYF. CDR3 nucleotide sequence: TGTGCCGGCAAGACTATTGGGGGAACATACGAGCAGTACTTC.

A word on this clonotype: A junction end diverges from the germline sequence, so it may reflect a read error. The chain uses TRBV27 and TRBJ2-7; 7 bases match TRBD1. The germline V gene encodes CDR1 MNHEY and CDR2 SMNVEV (reference sequence). The CDR3 covers 14 residues. CDR3 protein: CATSRGLEAYEQYF. CDR3 bases: TGTGCCACTTCGAGGGGGCTGGAGGCCTACGAGCAGTACTTT.

The table lists this clonotype with many counts. The genes are TRBV3-1 and TRBJ2-6, with D unclear. Per the germline V gene, CDR1 is LGHDT and CDR2 is YNNKEL (reference sequence). V was pared by 3 bases and J by 1 base, with 4 bases between. The length of the CDR3 is 14 residues. The CDR3 DNA is TGTGCCAGCAGCCAGGCATCTGGGGCCAACGTCCTGACTTTC. This gives the protein CASSQASGANVLTF. Drawing the rest from reference TRBV3-1 and TRBJ2-6, the complete variable domain is DTAVSQTPKYLVTQMGNDKSIKCEQNLGHDTMYWYKQDSKKFLKIMFSYNNKELIINETVPNRFSPKSPDKAHLNLHINSLELGDSAVYFCASSQASGANVLTFGAGSRLTVL.

This clonotype has ten or more counts. The gene calls are TRBV20-1 and TRBJ2-3; D might be TRBD2 (5 bases). CDR1 and CDR2 from the germline V gene are DFQATT and SNEGSKA (reference sequence). The CDR3 runs 19 residues. V was clipped by 4 bases and J by 3 bases, with 29 bases between them. The CDR3 sequence is CSAKGFSSGLFSKTDTQYF. The CDR3, as DNA: TGCAGTGCTAAAGGCTTCTCCAGCGGACTCTTCTCCAAGACAGATACGCAGTATTTT.

This sequence joins TRBV11-2 and TRBJ2-1, with 9 nucleotides matching TRBD1. This CDR3 is 19 amino acids long. The J segment lost 4 bases and the V segment lost 5 bases, leaving 18 bases of the junction unmatched. Germline lookup yields CDR1 SGHAT and CDR2 FQNNGV. CDR3 coding DNA: TGTGCCAGCAGCCCTCTGGAGGTCGTCTGGACAGGGGATTACAATGAGCAGTTCTTC. As protein: CASSPLEVVWTGDYNEQFF.

V and J are TRBV28 and TRBJ2-7, with TRBD2 as a possible D gene (6 bases). Trimming stripped 6 bases from V and 8 bases from J, with 23 bases between. Per the germline V gene, CDR1 is MDHEN and CDR2 is SYDVKM. The CDR3 has 15 residues. In DNA, the CDR3 is TGTGCCAGCAGCCACCTGGACACCTGGGACTTTCAGCAGTACTTC. It yields the protein CASSHLDTWDFQQYF.

As for this clonotype: This may come from a read error, since a much larger clone is one base off. This chain joins TRBV7-9 and TRBJ2-5, with 9 bases matching TRBD1. The CDR3 is 14 residues long. Germline V CDR1 and CDR2: SEHNR, FQNEAQ (reference sequence). The CDR3 sequence is CASILGTGRETQYF. CDR3 in DNA: TGTGCCAGCATCTTAGGGACAGGGCGAGAGACCCAGTACTTC.

The chain has TRBV4-1 and TRBJ2-1, with 9 bases fitting TRBD2. Germline assignment: CDR1 MGHRA and CDR2 YSYEKL. After removal of 1 base from V and 10 bases from J, the junction contained 11 bases not matched to a gene. This CDR3 contains 16 residues. DNA of the CDR3: TGCGCCAGCAGCCAAGGAGGGTGGCTAGCGGGAAAAGAGCAGTTCTTC. This encodes CASSQGGWLAGKEQFF.

The chain carries TRBV15 and TRBJ1-2, with 7 bases that match TRBD1. The trim removed 6 bases at V and 2 bases at J, leaving 6 bases unmatched. The germline V gene has CDR1 LNHNV and CDR2 YYDKDF (reference sequence). The CDR3 has 14 residues. CDR3 DNA: TGTGCCACCAGGGGGCTGGGACAGAACTATGGCTACACCTTC. Translated: CATRGLGQNYGYTF.

This clonotype was detected many times. The rearrangement links TRBV7-2 to TRBJ1-2, with TRBD1 matching 9 bases. The germline V gene encodes CDR1 SGHTA and CDR2 FQGNSA. Losses at the gene ends were 4 bases for V and 10 bases for J; bases not matched to a gene: 10. The CDR3 has 14 amino acids. DNA of the CDR3: TGTGCCAGCAGCTCCCAGACAGGGGGTGTTGTCTACACCTTC. Translating it yields CASSSQTGGVVYTF.

This clonotype has just one count. A much more abundant neighbour one base away suggests this may be a read error. The chain uses TRBV7-9 and TRBJ2-7; TRBD1 might be the D (5 bases). The CDR3 has 14 amino acids. In germline, CDR1 is SEHNR, CDR2 FQNEAQ (reference sequence). The chain's CDR3 is CASSYQGSNHERYF. CDR3 DNA: TGTGCCAGCAGCTACCAGGGTAGTAACCACGAGCGGTACTTC.

This clonotype was counted ten times or more. The chain recombines TRBV20-1 with TRBJ2-2, with TRBD2 matching over 10 bases. V gave up 4 bases and J gave up 7 bases; unmatched junction bases: 15. The CDR3 totals 17 residues. Germline-derived CDR1 and CDR2 are DFQATT and SNEGSKA (reference sequence). CDR3 DNA sequence: TGCAGTGCTACCCCAATTCCGGGACTAGCGTTTAACGGGGAGCTGTTTTTT. It translates to CSATPIPGLAFNGELFF.

This clonotype was counted many times. V is TRBV20-1 and J is TRBJ2-1; 9 bases agree with TRBD2. The junction had 4 bases not matched to a gene; V was cut back by 4 bases and J by 3 bases. Germline CDR1 DFQATT, CDR2 SNEGSKA (reference sequence). The CDR3 consists of 14 residues. The CDR3 nucleotides are TGCAGTGCTACCGGGACTAGCCTCTACAATGAGCAGTTCTTC. It codes for CSATGTSLYNEQFF.

This clonotype was counted many times. The chain recombines TRBV7-3 with TRBJ2-3; 10 bases are a match to TRBD2. Trimming cost V 5 bases and J 2 bases; bases outside gene matches: 10. CDR1 is SGHTA and CDR2 is FQGTGA in the germline V gene. CDR3 length: 17 amino acids. The CDR3 nucleotides are TGTGCCAGCAGCCTAAGGGGGACTAGCGCTTTCACAGATACGCAGTATTTT. Translation: CASSLRGTSAFTDTQYF.

In this sample, this clonotype turned up many times. The chain recombines TRBV24-1 with TRBJ1-1, with D possibly TRBD1 on 6 matching bases. Trimming pared 8 bases from V and 0 bases from J, leaving 12 bases between. The CDR3 runs to 14 residues. Germline-derived CDR1 and CDR2 are KGHDR and SFDVKD. This chain's CDR3 is CATTATGMNTEAFF. CDR3 DNA: TGTGCCACCACTGCGACAGGTATGAACACTGAAGCTTTCTTT.

The chain links TRBV5-4 to TRBJ2-2; D gene uncertain. CDR1 is SGHNT and CDR2 is YYREEE in the germline V gene (reference sequence). Trimming shortened V by 2 bases and J by 8 bases, and 10 bases separated the two germline ends. The CDR3 totals 13 residues. CDR3 loop: CASSFLMEGELFF. The CDR3 DNA follows: TGTGCCAGCAGCTTCTTGATGGAAGGGGAGCTGTTTTTT.